This T cell receptor beta chain is drawn from a study of shared clonotypes between healthy human individuals (dated by TCRdb to about 2020). Broadly, across the study: A couple of women and three men aged 18 to 49 years were included in the cohort. To estimate repertoire size and how much clonotypes are shared between individuals, the study performed deep sequencing of blood TCR repertoires from a handful of healthy adults. To increase sequencing depth and limit assay-specific biases, different laboratories used diverse techniques to prepare libraries and sequence TCR repertoires. Per donor, leukapheresis produced somewhere between about 0.94 and 9.5 billion PBMCs.

TCR CDR3 regions were amplified from genomic DNA by multiplex PCR using the deep immunoSEQ assay. For each cell subset, the extracted genomic DNA was distributed evenly across all wells of several immunoSEQ 96-well plates, and each plate served as one replicate. For unsorted PBMC, each replicate PCR was loaded with approximately 300 ng genomic DNA, equivalent to about 33,000 T cell genomes. Genomic DNA from unsorted PBMC was sequenced over ten immunoSEQ deep assay plates. Purified libraries were quantified with a Qubit 3.0 fluorometer, sized on a Bioanalyzer 2100, and re-quantified with the KAPA Library Quantification kit. Every immunoSEQ 96-well plate was sequenced on a dedicated single-read 150-cycle Illumina NextSeq 550 flow cell. In the authors' own workflow: Because the immunoSEQ output included only junctional sequences and no quality scores, the filtering could not be the same as the filtering used for full-length reads. Sequences were annotated with PyIR, a Python wrapper for IgBLAST v1.9, and V/J genes and CDR3 were assigned using IMGT germline references. Reads with weak V/J assignments (E-value above 1e-6), missing CDR3, stop codons, out-of-frame junctions, or ambiguous translated residues were removed. V3J clonotypes were defined by identical inferred V gene, J gene, and CDR3 amino acid sequence. The percentage overlap between two repertoires was calculated by dividing the number of shared unique clonotypes by the size of the smaller repertoire. Repertoire richness was assessed with RTK rarefaction, the Chao1 estimator, and Recon v2.1 estimates of unobserved clonotypes. TCRdb holds this immuneACCESS table with in-frame rearrangements only. Some clones are missing; in checked studies, unresolved V genes explain under half, and the rest has no known cause. Clone size and the V and J calls come from that table; the DNA yielded D and trimming. This sample holds some 450,000 clones; more than 70% were observed only once. About 12% of the sample is taken by the ten largest.

Donors were healthy HIV-negative adults with no recently reported acute infections or vaccinations. Every donor was a Caucasian adult living in Nashville, Tennessee, USA. In the unsorted samples, 90 million to 100 million PBMCs were counted, and genomic DNA was extracted using the QIAamp DNA Blood Mini kit. After blood collection by leukapheresis, PBMCs were isolated using Ficoll-Histopaque density gradient centrifugation and then cryopreserved in the vapor phase of liquid nitrogen. The cysteine opens and the phenylalanine closes a CDR3 of 16 amino acids. Here the CDR3 DNA is all that survives: 48 bases in frame from base 1. The CDR1 and CDR2 encoded by the germline V gene are SGDLS and YYNGEE. Unmatched junction bases come to 6, with V trimmed by 0 bases and J by 6 bases. The paper's findings and limits, for the study overall: Pairwise subsampling led to the expectation that sequencing depth would affect the degree of clonotype sharing among donors. Sampling was restricted to blood, and TCR repertoires in tissue are likely to differ from TCR repertoires in blood. The small number of donors limited the genetic and exposure-history diversity represented.

Points on this clone: Its cognate antigen has yet to be identified. This clone may be a read error of a much larger clone one base away.

Here the chain combines TRBV9 and TRBJ2-1, with 10 bases aligning to TRBD2. Sequencing was carried out using PBMCs. This sequence was found in a woman between 35 and 50 years old in good health. Some clones in this sample may be carry-over from other donors' samples. The DNA sequence follows: TGTGCCAGCAGCGTAGTTGGGACTAGCGATTGCAATGAGCAGTTCTTC. Translated, it reads CASSVVGTSDCNEQFF.